Listed below are T cell receptor beta chains from one sample, sequenced in a study of T cells in Graves' hyperthyroidism and ophthalmopathy. One entry per CDR3 protein results from TCRdb running MiXCR on the multiplex PCR reads. The data show about 350,000 distinct CDR3 sequences, roughly 15% seen once. The sample taken for sequencing was blood. These receptors were obtained from a woman aged 60-75 years with Graves' ophthalmopathy. CDR3s include the opening cysteine and the closing phenylalanine or tryptophan. A D gene is named only where the DNA matches it firmly. Size tells how often a clone was seen (once, few, many) or the class of an expanded clone, and some rows leave it out.

clone_size: many
v_call: TRBV7-2
d_call: TRBD1
j_call: TRBJ1-5
cdr3_nt: TGTGCCAGCAGCAGGGACAGGGGGCGCGTTCAGCCCCAGCATTTT
cdr3_aa: CASSRDRGRVQPQHF

clone_size: few
v_call: TRBV19
d_call: TRBD1
j_call: TRBJ1-5
cdr3_nt: TGTGCCAGTAGTATCCCCACGCAGGGGGTGCATCAGCCCCAGCATTTT
cdr3_aa: CASSIPTQGVHQPQHF

clone_size: many
v_call: TRBV30
d_call: NA
j_call: TRBJ2-3
cdr3_nt: TGTGCCTGGAGTGTACTCCCGGCAGATACGCAGTATTTT
cdr3_aa: CAWSVLPADTQYF

clone_size: NA
v_call: TRBV5-5
d_call: TRBD1
j_call: TRBJ2-5
cdr3_nt: TGTGCCAGCAGCCATTACACCGGGACAGGACAAGAGACCCAGTACTTC
cdr3_aa: CASSHYTGTGQETQYF

clone_size: NA
v_call: TRBV24-1
d_call: NA
j_call: TRBJ2-3
cdr3_nt: TGTGCCACCAGTGATTTGCTGGGTCGGGATACGCAGTATTTT
cdr3_aa: CATSDLLGRDTQYF

clone_size: many
v_call: TRBV3-1
d_call: NA
j_call: TRBJ2-4
cdr3_nt: TGTGCCAGCAGCCAAGGAGTCAGCTCCAAAAACATTCAGTACTTC
cdr3_aa: CASSQGVSSKNIQYF

clone_size: many
v_call: TRBV3-1
d_call: NA
j_call: TRBJ2-7
cdr3_nt: TGTGCCAGCAGCCAAGATGAAGGGACACCCTACGAGCAGTACTTC
cdr3_aa: CASSQDEGTPYEQYF

clone_size: NA
v_call: TRBV27
d_call: TRBD2
j_call: TRBJ2-7
cdr3_nt: TGTGCCAGCAGTTTAACTAGCGGGAGGGAGCACGAGCAGTACTTC
cdr3_aa: CASSLTSGREHEQYF

clone_size: NA
v_call: TRBV12-3/TRBV12-4
d_call: NA
j_call: TRBJ2-7
cdr3_nt: TGTGCCAGCAGCCGGGGCGGGACAGAAGGTTCCGAGCAGTACTTC
cdr3_aa: CASSRGGTEGSEQYF

clone_size: many
v_call: TRBV28
d_call: TRBD2
j_call: TRBJ2-2
cdr3_nt: TGTGCCAGCAGGGGACTAGCGTTCTCCGGGGAGCTGTTTTTT
cdr3_aa: CASRGLAFSGELFF

clone_size: NA
v_call: TRBV7-3
d_call: TRBD1
j_call: TRBJ2-7
cdr3_nt: TGTGCCAGCAGCTTAATAAGTACCGGGACAGGGTTCCCCTACGAGCAGTACTTC
cdr3_aa: CASSLISTGTGFPYEQYF

clone_size: many
v_call: TRBV6-1
d_call: TRBD2
j_call: TRBJ2-7
cdr3_nt: TGTGCCAGCACTAACCAGTTAGCGGGGGACTACGAGCAGTACTTC
cdr3_aa: CASTNQLAGDYEQYF

clone_size: many
v_call: TRBV5-1
d_call: TRBD2
j_call: TRBJ2-3
cdr3_nt: TGCGCCAGCAGCTTGGCTGATAGCGGGAGTTTAGTTGGGAACACAGATACGCAGTATTTT
cdr3_aa: CASSLADSGSLVGNTDTQYF

clone_size: few
v_call: TRBV6-1
d_call: NA
j_call: TRBJ1-4
cdr3_nt: TGTGCCACCCACACCGGGACTGCTGAAAAACTGTTTTTT
cdr3_aa: CATHTGTAEKLFF

clone_size: NA
v_call: TRBV18
d_call: TRBD2
j_call: TRBJ2-2
cdr3_nt: TGTGCCAGCTCACCACGACTAGCGGGTGACACCGGGGAGCTGTTTTTT
cdr3_aa: CASSPRLAGDTGELFF

clone_size: NA
v_call: TRBV5-1
d_call: TRBD1
j_call: TRBJ1-6
cdr3_nt: TGCGCCAGCAGCTTGGTGGTAGGACAGGTTTCACCCCTCCACTTT
cdr3_aa: CASSLVVGQVSPLHF